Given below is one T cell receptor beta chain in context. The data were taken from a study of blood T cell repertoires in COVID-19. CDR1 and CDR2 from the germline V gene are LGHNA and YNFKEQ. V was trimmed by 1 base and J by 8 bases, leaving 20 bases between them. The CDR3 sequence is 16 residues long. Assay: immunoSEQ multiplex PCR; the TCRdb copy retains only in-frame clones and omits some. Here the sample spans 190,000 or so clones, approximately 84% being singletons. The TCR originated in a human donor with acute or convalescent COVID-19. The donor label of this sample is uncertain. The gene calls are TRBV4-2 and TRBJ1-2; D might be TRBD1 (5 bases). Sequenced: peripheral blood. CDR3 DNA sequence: TGTGCCAGCAGCCAAGGGCGGGACCCACAACTGGGAGGCTACACCTTC. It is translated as CASSQGRDPQLGGYTF.